This entry concerns a single TCR beta chain. Blood sampling took place at baseline, cycle 4 day 1, and cycle 7 day 1. This specimen belongs to a study of OX40 agonist ivuxolimab in advanced cancers. Overall study context: The study enrolled dose-escalation patients with hepatocellular carcinoma, melanoma, renal cell or head and neck cancer.

CDR1 is SGHAT, CDR2 FQNNGV, per germline. The CDR3 extends over 17 amino acids. V lost 5 bases to trimming and J lost 2 bases; unmatched junction nucleotides: 6. TCRdb's copy holds only in-frame clones and misses some; the assay was immunoSEQ multiplex PCR. The data show some 80,000 clones, about 88% seen once. The source was CD4+ or CD8+ T cells sorted from blood, collected in a trial of the OX40 agonist ivuxolimab. The chain couples TRBV11-2 to TRBJ2-3, with 14 positions matching TRBD2. The source of this sequence is an adult with an advanced solid tumor such as melanoma, head and neck, liver or kidney cancer. CDR3 region: CASSPGLAGGYTDTQYF. In DNA, the CDR3 is TGTGCCAGCAGCCCAGGACTAGCGGGGGGCTACACAGATACGCAGTATTTT. The full variable domain, its missing parts supplied by reference TRBV11-2 and TRBJ2-3, is EAGVAQSPRYKIIEKRQSVAFWCNPISGHATLYWYQQILGQGPKLLIQFQNNGVVDDSQLPKDRFSAERLKGVDSTLKIQPAKLEDSAVYLCASSPGLAGGYTDTQYFGPGTRLTVL.